The entry that follows covers one T cell receptor beta chain sequence. Its antigen is unidentified. The data were taken from a study of cytomegalovirus exposure and HLA in healthy donors. Findings of the study overall: Later on, an analysis tied 15,000 or so TCR beta sequences to HLA alleles at 0.05 false discovery rate.

Germline loops: CDR1 SGHRS, CDR2 YFSETQ. J gave up 3 bases and V 3 bases, and 2 bases lay outside the gene matches. The CDR3 covers 14 residues. In the PCR, 60 Vbeta and 13 Jbeta primers were used. Method: immunoSEQ multiplex PCR; TCRdb's copy keeps in-frame clones and lacks some. The repertoire has about 140,000 clones, about 80% of them found once; the top ten carry about 3.8%. The genes are TRBV5-1 and TRBJ1-3; 8 bases match TRBD1. This sequence was found in a man aged 35-49 years in good health and CMV-seropositive. The sample was PBMCs. The DNA for the CDR3 is TGCGCCAGCAGCTCGACAGGGGTTGGAAACACCATATATTTT. It yields the protein CASSSTGVGNTIYF.